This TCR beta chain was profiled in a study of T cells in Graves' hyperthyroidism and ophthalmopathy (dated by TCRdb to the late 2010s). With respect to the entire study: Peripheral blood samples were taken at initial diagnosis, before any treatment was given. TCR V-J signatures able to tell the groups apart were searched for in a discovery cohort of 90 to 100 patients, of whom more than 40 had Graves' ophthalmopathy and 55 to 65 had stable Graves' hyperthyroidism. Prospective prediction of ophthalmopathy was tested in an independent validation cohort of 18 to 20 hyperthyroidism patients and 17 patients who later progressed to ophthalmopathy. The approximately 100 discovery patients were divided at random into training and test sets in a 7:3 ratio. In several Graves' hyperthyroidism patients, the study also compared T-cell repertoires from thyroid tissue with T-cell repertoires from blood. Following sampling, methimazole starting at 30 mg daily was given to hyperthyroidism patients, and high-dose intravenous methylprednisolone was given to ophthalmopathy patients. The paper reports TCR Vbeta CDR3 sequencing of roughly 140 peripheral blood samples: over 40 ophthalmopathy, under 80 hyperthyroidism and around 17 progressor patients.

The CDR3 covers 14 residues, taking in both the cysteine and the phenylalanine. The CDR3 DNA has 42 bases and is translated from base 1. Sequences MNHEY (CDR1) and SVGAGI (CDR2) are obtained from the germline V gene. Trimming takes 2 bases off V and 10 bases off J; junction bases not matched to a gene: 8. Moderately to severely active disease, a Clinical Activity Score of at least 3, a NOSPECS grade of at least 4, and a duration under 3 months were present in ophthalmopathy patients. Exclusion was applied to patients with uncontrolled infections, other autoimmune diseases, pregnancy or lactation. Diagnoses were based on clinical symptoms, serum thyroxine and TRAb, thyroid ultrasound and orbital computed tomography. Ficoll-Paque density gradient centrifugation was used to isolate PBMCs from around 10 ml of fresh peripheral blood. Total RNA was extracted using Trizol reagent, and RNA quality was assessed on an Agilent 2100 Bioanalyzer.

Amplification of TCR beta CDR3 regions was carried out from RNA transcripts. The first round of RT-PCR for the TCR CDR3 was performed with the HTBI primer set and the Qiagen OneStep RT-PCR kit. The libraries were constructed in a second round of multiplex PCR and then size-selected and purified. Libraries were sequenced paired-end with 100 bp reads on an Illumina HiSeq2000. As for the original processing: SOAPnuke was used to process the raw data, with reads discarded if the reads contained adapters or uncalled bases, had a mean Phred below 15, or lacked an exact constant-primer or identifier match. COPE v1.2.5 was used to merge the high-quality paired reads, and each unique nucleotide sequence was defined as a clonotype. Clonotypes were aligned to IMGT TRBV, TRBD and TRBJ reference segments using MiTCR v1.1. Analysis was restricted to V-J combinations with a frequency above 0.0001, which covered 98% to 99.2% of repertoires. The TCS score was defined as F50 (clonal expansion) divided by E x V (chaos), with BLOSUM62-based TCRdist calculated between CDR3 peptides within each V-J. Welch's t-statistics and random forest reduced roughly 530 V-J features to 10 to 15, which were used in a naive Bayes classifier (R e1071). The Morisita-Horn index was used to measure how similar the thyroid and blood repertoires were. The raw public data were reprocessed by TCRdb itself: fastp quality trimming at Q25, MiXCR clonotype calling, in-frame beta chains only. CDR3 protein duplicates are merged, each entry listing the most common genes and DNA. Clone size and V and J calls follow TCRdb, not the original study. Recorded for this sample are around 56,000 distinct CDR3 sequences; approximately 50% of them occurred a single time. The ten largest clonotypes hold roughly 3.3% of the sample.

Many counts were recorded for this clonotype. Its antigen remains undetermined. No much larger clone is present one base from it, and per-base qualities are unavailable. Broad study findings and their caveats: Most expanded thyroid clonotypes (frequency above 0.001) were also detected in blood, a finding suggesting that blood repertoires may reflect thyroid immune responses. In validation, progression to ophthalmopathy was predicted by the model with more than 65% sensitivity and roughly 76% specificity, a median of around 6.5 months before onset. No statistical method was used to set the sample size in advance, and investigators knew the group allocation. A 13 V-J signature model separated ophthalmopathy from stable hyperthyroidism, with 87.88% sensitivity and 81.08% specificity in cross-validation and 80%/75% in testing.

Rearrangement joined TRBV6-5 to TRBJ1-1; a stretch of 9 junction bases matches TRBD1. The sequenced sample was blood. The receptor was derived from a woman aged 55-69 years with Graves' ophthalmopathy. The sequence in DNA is TGTGCCAGCAGTTACGGCCGACAGGGGGTGAGAGCTTTCTTT. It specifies CASSYGRQGVRAFF.